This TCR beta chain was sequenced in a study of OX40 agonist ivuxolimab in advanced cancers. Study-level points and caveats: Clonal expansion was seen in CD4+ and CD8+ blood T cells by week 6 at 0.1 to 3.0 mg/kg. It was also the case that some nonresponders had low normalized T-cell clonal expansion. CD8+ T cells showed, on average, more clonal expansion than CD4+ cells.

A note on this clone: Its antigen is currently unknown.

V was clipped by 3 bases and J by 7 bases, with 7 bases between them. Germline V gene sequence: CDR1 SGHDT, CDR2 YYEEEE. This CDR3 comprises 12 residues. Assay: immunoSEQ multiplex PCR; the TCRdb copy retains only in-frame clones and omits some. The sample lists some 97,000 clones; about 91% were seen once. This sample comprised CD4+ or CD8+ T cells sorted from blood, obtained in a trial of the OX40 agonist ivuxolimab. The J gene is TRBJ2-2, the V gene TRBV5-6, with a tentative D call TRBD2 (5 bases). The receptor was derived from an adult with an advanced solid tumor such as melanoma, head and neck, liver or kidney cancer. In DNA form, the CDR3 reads TGTGCCAGCAGCTGGGCGGGCGGGGAGCTGTTTTTT. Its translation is CASSWAGGELFF.